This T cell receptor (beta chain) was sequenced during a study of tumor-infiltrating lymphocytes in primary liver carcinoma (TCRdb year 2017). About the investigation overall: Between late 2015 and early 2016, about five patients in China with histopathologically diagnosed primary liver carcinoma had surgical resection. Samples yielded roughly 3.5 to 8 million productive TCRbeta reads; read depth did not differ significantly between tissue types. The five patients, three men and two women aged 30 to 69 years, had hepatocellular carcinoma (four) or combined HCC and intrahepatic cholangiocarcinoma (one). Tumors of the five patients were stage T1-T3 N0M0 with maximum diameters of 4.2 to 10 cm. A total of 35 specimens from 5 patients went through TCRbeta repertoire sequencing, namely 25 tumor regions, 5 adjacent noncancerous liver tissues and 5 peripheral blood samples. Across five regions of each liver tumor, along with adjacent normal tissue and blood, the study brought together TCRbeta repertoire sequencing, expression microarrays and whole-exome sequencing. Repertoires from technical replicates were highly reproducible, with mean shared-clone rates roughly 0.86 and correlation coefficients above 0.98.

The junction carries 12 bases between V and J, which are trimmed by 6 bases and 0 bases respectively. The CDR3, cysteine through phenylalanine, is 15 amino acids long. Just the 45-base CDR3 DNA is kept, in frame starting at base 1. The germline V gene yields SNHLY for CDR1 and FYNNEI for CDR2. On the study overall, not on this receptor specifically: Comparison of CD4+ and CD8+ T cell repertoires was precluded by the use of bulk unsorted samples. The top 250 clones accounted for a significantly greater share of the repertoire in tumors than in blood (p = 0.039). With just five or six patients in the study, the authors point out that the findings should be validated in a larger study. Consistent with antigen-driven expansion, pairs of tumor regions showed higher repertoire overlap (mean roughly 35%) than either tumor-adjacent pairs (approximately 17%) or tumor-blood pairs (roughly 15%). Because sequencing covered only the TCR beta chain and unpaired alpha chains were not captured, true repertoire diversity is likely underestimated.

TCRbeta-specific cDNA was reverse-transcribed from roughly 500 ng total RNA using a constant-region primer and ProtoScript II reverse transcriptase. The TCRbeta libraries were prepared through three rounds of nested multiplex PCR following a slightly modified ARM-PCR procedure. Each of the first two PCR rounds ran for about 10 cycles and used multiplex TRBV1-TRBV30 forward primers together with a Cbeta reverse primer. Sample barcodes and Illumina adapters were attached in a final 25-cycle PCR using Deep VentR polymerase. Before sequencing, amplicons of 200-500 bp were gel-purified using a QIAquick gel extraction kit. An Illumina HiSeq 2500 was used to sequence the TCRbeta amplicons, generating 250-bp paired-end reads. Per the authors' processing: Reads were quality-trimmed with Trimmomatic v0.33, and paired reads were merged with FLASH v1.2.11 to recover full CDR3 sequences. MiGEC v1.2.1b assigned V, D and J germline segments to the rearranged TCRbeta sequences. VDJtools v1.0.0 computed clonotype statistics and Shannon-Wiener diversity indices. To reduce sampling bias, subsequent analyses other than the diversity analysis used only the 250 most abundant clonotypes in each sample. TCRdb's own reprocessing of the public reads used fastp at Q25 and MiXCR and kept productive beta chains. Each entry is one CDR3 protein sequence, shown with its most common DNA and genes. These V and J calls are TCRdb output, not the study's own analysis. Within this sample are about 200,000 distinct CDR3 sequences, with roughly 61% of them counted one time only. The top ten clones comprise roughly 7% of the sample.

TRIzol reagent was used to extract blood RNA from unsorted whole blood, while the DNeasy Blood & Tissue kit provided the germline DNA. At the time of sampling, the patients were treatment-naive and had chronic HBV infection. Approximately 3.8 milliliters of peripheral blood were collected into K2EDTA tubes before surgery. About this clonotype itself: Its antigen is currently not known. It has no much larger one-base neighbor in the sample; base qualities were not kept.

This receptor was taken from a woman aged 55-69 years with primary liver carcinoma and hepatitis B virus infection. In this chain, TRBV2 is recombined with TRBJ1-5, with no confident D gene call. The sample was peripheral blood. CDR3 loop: CASRNGGISNQPQHF. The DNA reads TGTGCCAGCAGAAACGGTGGGATTAGCAATCAGCCCCAGCATTTT.